A selection of T cell receptor beta chains follows, all from one sample in a study of shared clonotypes between healthy human individuals. The protocol was immunoSEQ multiplex PCR, while the TCRdb copy is restricted to in-frame clones and leaves out a portion. The repertoire holds about 1 million clones, with about 84% as singletons. Sequencing was performed on memory CD4+ T cells from PBMCs. The receptors originated from a man between 18 and 35 years old in good health. Some clones in this sample may be carry-over from other donors' samples. CDR3s include the opening cysteine and the closing phenylalanine or tryptophan. The D gene is left open where the match is weak. Part of the rows lack a size; the others show once, few, many or a class for expanded clones.

TRBV18	-	-	TRBJ2-1	TGTGCCAGCTCGCTAAGCGGGCAGGGGAGGAGGAATGAGCAGTTCTTC	CASSLSGQGRRNEQFF
TRBV5-1	once	-	TRBJ2-7	TGCGCCAGCAGCCCCAGACAGAACTACGAGCAGTACTTC	CASSPRQNYEQYF
TRBV30	-	-	TRBJ1-2	TGTGCCTGGCTGGAGGGCTGGGGCTATGGCTACACCTTC	CAWLEGWGYGYTF
TRBV4-2	-	TRBD2	TRBJ2-1	TGTGCCAGCAGGGGAGCGGGAGGACTCAATGAGCAGTTCTTC	CASRGAGGLNEQFF
TRBV28	once	TRBD2	TRBJ2-4	TGTGCCAGCAGTGGACCTGGGACTAACTCTGGGGACATTCAGTACTTC	CASSGPGTNSGDIQYF
TRBV28	-	TRBD2	TRBJ2-1	TGTGCCAGCAGTTGGACTAGCGGGGCTTACAATGAGCAGTTCTTC	CASSWTSGAYNEQFF
TRBV4-1	few	-	TRBJ2-6	TGCGCCAGCAGCCAAGTTCTTGCCTCTGGGGCCAACGTCCTGACTTTC	CASSQVLASGANVLTF
TRBV5-1	-	-	TRBJ2-1	TGCGCCAGCAGCTTGGCCGCAAACCGAGGGGAGCAGTTCTTC	CASSLAANRGEQFF
TRBV4-2	few	-	TRBJ1-6	TGTGCCAGCAGCCAAGAAGAGGGAGACGCTCGGGGGTCACCCCTCCACTTT	CASSQEEGDARGSPLHF
TRBV28	few	-	TRBJ1-2	TGTGCCTCGGACCGCGCCTTTGCGGCGCACACCTTC	CASDRAFAAHTF
TRBV5-1	-	TRBD2	TRBJ2-7	TGCGCCAGCAGGCTACGGGAGGATCTCGAGCAGTACTTC	CASRLREDLEQYF
TRBV28	-	-	TRBJ2-1	TGTGCCAGCAGTTTTCTTCAGGGGAGCAATGAGCAGTTCTTC	CASSFLQGSNEQFF
TRBV5-4	-	-	TRBJ2-5	TGTGCCAGCAGCTCGCGGCGGGATAGTTCAGAGACCCAGTACTTC	CASSSRRDSSETQYF
TRBV19	-	-	TRBJ1-2	TGTGCCAGTAGTCAAAAGGGGGGATTTGCTAACTATGGCTACACCTTC	CASSQKGGFANYGYTF
TRBV7-2	-	-	TRBJ2-1	TGTGCCAGCAGCTTAGCGGCTAGCGCGGACAATGAGCAGTTCTTC	CASSLAASADNEQFF
TRBV18	once	TRBD2	TRBJ2-7	TGTGCCAGCTCACCAACAAGCGGGAGTGGTTACGAGCAGTACTTC	CASSPTSGSGYEQYF
TRBV11-2	-	-	TRBJ1-2	TGTGCCAGCAAGGCTTACCGACAAAAGGACTATGGCTACACCTTC	CASKAYRQKDYGYTF
TRBV6-1	-	-	TRBJ2-2	TGTGCCAGCAGTGTAGAGGGACCCCCAGCGCCCGGGGAGCTGTTTTTT	CASSVEGPPAPGELFF
TRBV20-1	-	-	TRBJ2-7	TGCAGTTCGGGACCGTCCTACGAGCAGTACTTC	CSSGPSYEQYF
TRBV6-5	-	TRBD1	TRBJ1-2	TGTGCCAGCCGGAAGGGACAGAGCTATGGCTACACCTTC	CASRKGQSYGYTF
TRBV6-1	-	-	TRBJ1-1	TGTGCCAGCAGTGAATTAAGGGGATCTGAAGCTTTCTTT	CASSELRGSEAFF
TRBV11-2	-	-	TRBJ1-6	TGTGCCAGCAGTTTAACATGGGGCTCGGATTCACCCCTCCACTTT	CASSLTWGSDSPLHF
TRBV29-1	-	-	TRBJ2-7	TGCAGCGTTGTGCCTAGTAACGGCGAGCAGTACTTC	CSVVPSNGEQYF
TRBV5-4	-	-	TRBJ1-2	TGTGCCAGCAGCTTGGGGGGGACCGATGGCTACACCTTC	CASSLGGTDGYTF
TRBV28	-	-	TRBJ2-7	TGTGCCAGCAGACCTGAGGACGCCACCGACGAGCAGTACTTC	CASRPEDATDEQYF
TRBV5-1	-	-	TRBJ2-1	TGCGCCAGCAGCACCCCCTTGGCAGGGGAACAGTTCTTC	CASSTPLAGEQFF
TRBV7-8	-	TRBD2	TRBJ2-7	TGTGCCAGCAGGCTAACTAGCGGGTCCCCCTACGAGCAGTACTTC	CASRLTSGSPYEQYF
TRBV2	many	TRBD1	TRBJ1-5	TGTGCCAGCAGTGAGATCCGGCCGGGACAGAATCAGCCCCAGCATTTT	CASSEIRPGQNQPQHF
TRBV5-4	-	-	TRBJ2-5	TGTGCCAGCAGCTTGGGTGGGCTCAAAGAGACCCAGTACTTC	CASSLGGLKETQYF
TRBV21-1	-	-	TRBJ2-5	TGTGCCAGCAGCAAAGAAGGGGCGAAGAAAGAGACCCAGTACTTC	CASSKEGAKKETQYF